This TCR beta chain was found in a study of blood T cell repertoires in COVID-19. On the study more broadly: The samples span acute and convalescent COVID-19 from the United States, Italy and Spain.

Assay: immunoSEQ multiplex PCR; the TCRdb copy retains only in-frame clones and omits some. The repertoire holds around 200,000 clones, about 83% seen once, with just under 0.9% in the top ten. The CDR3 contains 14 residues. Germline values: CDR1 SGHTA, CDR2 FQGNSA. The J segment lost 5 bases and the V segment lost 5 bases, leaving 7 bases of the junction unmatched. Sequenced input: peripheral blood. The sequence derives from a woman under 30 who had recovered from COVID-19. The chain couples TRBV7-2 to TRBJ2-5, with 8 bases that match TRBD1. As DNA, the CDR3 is TGTGCCAGCAGCCCGGAGACAGGGGCGGAGACCCAGTACTTC. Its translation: CASSPETGAETQYF.